This T cell receptor beta chain emerged from a study of T-cell memory formation after mild COVID-19. Study-level information: TCR clusters were largely donor specific.

The sample holds many counts of this clonotype. Antigen specificity is unknown. Study observations and caveats: Clones contracting over day 15 to 85 were CD4/CD8 balanced, with later expanders leaning CD4+. Clonal second-wave expansions that peaked on day 37 had unconfirmed SARS-CoV-2 specificity.

Germline-derived CDR1 and CDR2 are SGHNT and YYREEE (reference sequence). V lost 1 base, J lost 1 base, and 9 bases lay in between. This CDR3 has 15 amino acids. TCRdb processed the 5' RACE reads anew with MiXCR; each CDR3 protein has one entry. The sample gives about 15,000 distinct CDR3 sequences, approximately 20% of which show up once; 45% to 65% is in the top ten. The sample taken for sequencing was PBMCs or a T cell subset sorted from them (not recorded which). The receptor was isolated from a man aged 18-30 years who had mild COVID-19 (a few samples of this study predate the infection). Cell type and time point are not known. The chain couples TRBV5-4 to TRBJ1-3; D remains ambiguous. The CDR3 DNA reads TGTGCCAGCAGCTTGAACGGATATTCTGGAAACACCATATATTTT. It is translated as CASSLNGYSGNTIYF.